A selection of T cell receptor beta chains follows, all from one sample in a study of OX40 agonist ivuxolimab in advanced cancers. Data came from immunoSEQ multiplex PCR; TCRdb stores just in-frame clones and leaves some out. The sample includes about 45,000 clones, roughly 80% seen only once; the top ten take 5.1%. The source was CD4+ or CD8+ T cells sorted from blood, collected in a trial of the OX40 agonist ivuxolimab. The receptors were sampled from an adult with an advanced solid tumor such as melanoma, head and neck, liver or kidney cancer. The CDR3 runs from the conserved cysteine through the conserved F or W. The order of the fields is V gene, D gene, clone size, J gene, CDR3 DNA, CDR3 protein. D genes are given only for firm matches. Some rows have no size entry. The others give once, few or many, or a class for an expanded clone.

TRBV28	-	once	TRBJ2-2	TGTGCCAGCAGTTGGACGGCTAGCGGGGAGCTGTTTTTT	CASSWTASGELFF
TRBV5-1	TRBD2	-	TRBJ2-7	TGCGCCAGCAGCTTCGGACTAGCGGGAGGGAGGCCCTACGAGCAGTACTTC	CASSFGLAGGRPYEQYF
TRBV2	-	-	TRBJ1-5	TGTGCCAGCAGTCCTTCGGGGGCGCGCAGCAATCAGCCCCAGCATTTT	CASSPSGARSNQPQHF
TRBV9	TRBD1	-	TRBJ2-1	TGTGCCAGCAGCCCCCCCCCGGACAGGTTGGCCGGGAACGCGCAGTTCTTC	CASSPPPDRLAGNAQFF
TRBV28	TRBD1	few	TRBJ2-5	TGTGCCAGCAGTTCTACAGGGGTGGATGAGACCCAGTACTTC	CASSSTGVDETQYF
TRBV29-1	-	-	TRBJ2-1	TGCAGCGTTGGAGAAAAAACCTACAATGAGCAGTTCTTC	CSVGEKTYNEQFF
TRBV30	-	-	TRBJ1-4	TGTGCCTGGACTGCGTTTGGGGAAAAACTGTTTTTT	CAWTAFGEKLFF
TRBV6-5	-	-	TRBJ1-3	TGTGCCAGCACTCTCGGGGGTGGCAGTGGAAACACCATATATTTT	CASTLGGGSGNTIYF
TRBV30	-	-	TRBJ1-1	TGTGCCTGGAACAAGGGGCAGGAAACTGAAGCTTTCTTT	CAWNKGQETEAFF
TRBV2	-	-	TRBJ2-2	TGTGCCAGCAGCCTTGGACACGGGAACACCGGGGAGCTGTTTTTT	CASSLGHGNTGELFF
TRBV29-1	-	few	TRBJ2-1	TGCAGCGTTGATATCTTAGCCTCCCCCAATGAGCAGTTCTTC	CSVDILASPNEQFF
TRBV7-9	TRBD2	few	TRBJ2-2	TGTGCCAGCAGCTCCCTAGGGGCTAGCGGGAAAAAGGAAACCGGGGAGCTGTTTTTT	CASSSLGASGKKETGELFF
TRBV28	-	-	TRBJ2-5	TGTGCCAGCAGTTTTATGTCAGCCCCAGAGACCCAGTACTTC	CASSFMSAPETQYF
TRBV2	TRBD1	once	TRBJ1-2	TGTGCCAGCAGTGACGAGGGGGCGGGGGGCTACACCTTC	CASSDEGAGGYTF
TRBV27	-	-	TRBJ2-6	TGTGCCAGCAGCAAGGACACCGGGTTCTCTGGGGCCAACGTCCTGACTTTC	CASSKDTGFSGANVLTF
TRBV11-3	-	few	TRBJ2-7	TGTGCCAGCAGCTTGGAGATGGGCCACGGGGCCTACGAGCAGTACTTC	CASSLEMGHGAYEQYF
TRBV2	-	-	TRBJ2-5	TGTGCCAGCCTTCCTGTACAATTTCAAGAGACCCAGTACTTC	CASLPVQFQETQYF
TRBV19	TRBD2	-	TRBJ2-1	TGTGCCAGTAGCGGGACTATGGGCTCCTACAATGAGCAGTTCTTC	CASSGTMGSYNEQFF
TRBV5-8	TRBD2	-	TRBJ2-3	TGTGCCAGCAGCTTGGGACTAGCGAAAGGAGATACGCAGTATTTT	CASSLGLAKGDTQYF
TRBV6-5	TRBD1	-	TRBJ2-2	TGTGCCAGCAGAGGACAGGGAAAGACCGGGGAGCTGTTTTTT	CASRGQGKTGELFF
TRBV7-9	TRBD1	-	TRBJ1-1	TGTGCCAGCAGCTATCACAGGGGATCGGCTTTCTTT	CASSYHRGSAFF
TRBV28	TRBD1	few	TRBJ2-1	TGTGCCAGCCATGCCTCGGGGACAGGGGTCCGGAATGAGCAGTTCTTC	CASHASGTGVRNEQFF
TRBV6-5	-	-	TRBJ1-6	TGTGCCAGCAGTCCGCCCAATTCACCCCTCCACTTT	CASSPPNSPLHF
TRBV7-9	-	-	TRBJ2-7	TGTGCCAGCAGCTTAGGGTCCTACGAGCAGTACTTC	CASSLGSYEQYF
TRBV6-7	TRBD1	-	TRBJ1-5	TGTGCCAGCAGTAAATCCCTTAAAGGACAGGTCGTTAATCAGCCCCAGCATTTT	CASSKSLKGQVVNQPQHF
TRBV10-3	-	-	TRBJ1-5	TGTGCCTCCTCCCCCAGCAATCAGCCCCAGCATTTT	CASSPSNQPQHF
TRBV6-6	TRBD2	-	TRBJ2-2	TGTGCCAGCAGTTACCTCGGGACTAGCATAGGGGAGCTGTTTTTT	CASSYLGTSIGELFF
TRBV11-1	-	-	TRBJ1-3	TGTGCCAGCAGCGCCCAGGCCGGGAGCGGAAACACCATATATTTT	CASSAQAGSGNTIYF
TRBV13	TRBD1	-	TRBJ2-5	TGTGCCAGCAGCCTCTCAGGCTTCCGGGACAGGGGGAAAGAGACCCAGTACTTC	CASSLSGFRDRGKETQYF